Listed below are T cell receptor beta chains from one sample, sequenced in a study of T cell responses to AZD1222 COVID-19 vaccine. TCRdb's table, derived via immunoSEQ multiplex PCR, lists solely in-frame clones and lacks some. The sample carries 90,000 to 150,000 clones, approximately 90% recorded once. The material was peripheral blood, obtained on day 0 of AZD1222 vaccination. The receptor set was obtained from an adult in good health. Each CDR3 is given with its conserved first and last residue. The D gene is left open where the match is weak. Not all rows give a size; the values are once, few, many and, for expanded clones, a class.

d_call: .; v_call: TRBV20-1; clone_size: .; j_call: TRBJ2-7; cdr3_aa: CSASRGTSSYEQYF; cdr3_nt: TGCAGTGCTAGTCGAGGCACGAGCTCCTACGAGCAGTACTTC
d_call: .; v_call: TRBV18; clone_size: .; j_call: TRBJ1-1; cdr3_aa: CASYPRGGLLPDTEAFF; cdr3_nt: TGTGCCAGCTACCCGAGGGGGGGGCTACTCCCTGACACTGAAGCTTTCTTT
d_call: .; v_call: TRBV7-8; clone_size: .; j_call: TRBJ2-2; cdr3_aa: CASSLGHMKAGELFF; cdr3_nt: TGTGCCAGCAGCTTAGGACACATGAAGGCCGGGGAGCTGTTTTTT
d_call: .; v_call: TRBV3-1/TRBV3-2; clone_size: .; j_call: TRBJ1-2; cdr3_aa: CASSQAAFGYTF; cdr3_nt: TGTGCCAGCAGCCAAGCGGCTTTTGGCTACACCTTC
d_call: .; v_call: TRBV12-3/TRBV12-4; clone_size: .; j_call: TRBJ1-6; cdr3_aa: CASSFSTNSPLHF; cdr3_nt: TGTGCCAGCAGTTTCAGTACGAATTCACCCCTCCACTTT
d_call: .; v_call: TRBV11-2; clone_size: once; j_call: TRBJ2-1; cdr3_aa: CASTLWDAGNNEQFF; cdr3_nt: TGTGCCAGCACCCTATGGGACGCCGGGAACAATGAGCAGTTCTTC
d_call: .; v_call: TRBV18; clone_size: once; j_call: TRBJ1-6; cdr3_aa: CASSPEPHLDGSPLHF; cdr3_nt: TGTGCCAGCTCACCCGAGCCCCATCTCGATGGCTCACCCCTCCACTTT
d_call: .; v_call: TRBV3-1/TRBV3-2; clone_size: few; j_call: TRBJ1-2; cdr3_aa: CASSQGNSASYGYTF; cdr3_nt: TGTGCCAGCAGCCAAGGCAACAGCGCGTCGTATGGCTACACCTTC
d_call: .; v_call: TRBV5-1; clone_size: few; j_call: TRBJ1-5; cdr3_aa: CASSLGGQGQPQHF; cdr3_nt: TGCGCCAGCAGCTTGGGAGGGCAGGGTCAGCCCCAGCATTTT
d_call: TRBD1; v_call: TRBV5-1; clone_size: .; j_call: TRBJ1-1; cdr3_aa: CASSQTGLNTEAFF; cdr3_nt: TGCGCCAGCAGCCAGACAGGGTTGAACACTGAAGCTTTCTTT
d_call: .; v_call: TRBV18; clone_size: .; j_call: TRBJ2-7; cdr3_aa: CASSPGNSPYEQYF; cdr3_nt: TGTGCCAGTTCACCCGGGAATTCACCCTACGAGCAGTACTTC
d_call: .; v_call: TRBV19; clone_size: .; j_call: TRBJ2-5; cdr3_aa: CASSIGYQETQYF; cdr3_nt: TGTGCCAGTAGCATCGGGTACCAAGAGACCCAGTACTTC
d_call: TRBD2; v_call: TRBV25-1; clone_size: .; j_call: TRBJ2-7; cdr3_aa: CASSPLGGNSYEQYF; cdr3_nt: TGTGCCAGCAGCCCGCTGGGGGGGAATTCCTACGAGCAGTACTTC
d_call: .; v_call: TRBV5-1; clone_size: .; j_call: TRBJ2-7; cdr3_aa: CASSLDRLTYEQYF; cdr3_nt: TGCGCCAGCAGCTTGGATCGACTGACCTACGAGCAGTACTTC
d_call: TRBD1; v_call: TRBV29-1; clone_size: .; j_call: TRBJ1-1; cdr3_aa: CSVELSRQGAEAFF; cdr3_nt: TGCAGCGTTGAACTATCTAGACAGGGGGCAGAAGCTTTCTTT
d_call: .; v_call: TRBV6-4; clone_size: .; j_call: TRBJ2-1; cdr3_aa: CASSVQGSWDNEQFF; cdr3_nt: TGTGCCAGCAGTGTTCAAGGAAGTTGGGACAATGAGCAGTTCTTC
d_call: TRBD1; v_call: TRBV2; clone_size: once; j_call: TRBJ2-1; cdr3_aa: CASNVGDREGEQFF; cdr3_nt: TGTGCCAGCAACGTCGGGGACAGGGAGGGTGAGCAGTTCTTC
d_call: .; v_call: TRBV12-5; clone_size: .; j_call: TRBJ2-1; cdr3_aa: CASGLGNEQFF; cdr3_nt: TGTGCTAGTGGTTTAGGTAATGAGCAGTTCTTC
d_call: .; v_call: TRBV30; clone_size: .; j_call: TRBJ2-5; cdr3_aa: CAWVQTGDGTQYF; cdr3_nt: TGTGCCTGGGTCCAGACAGGAGATGGGACCCAGTACTTC
d_call: .; v_call: TRBV13; clone_size: .; j_call: TRBJ1-6; cdr3_aa: CASSSRDNNSPLHF; cdr3_nt: TGTGCCAGCAGCTCCCGGGACAATAATTCACCCCTCCACTTT
d_call: .; v_call: TRBV30; clone_size: .; j_call: TRBJ2-1; cdr3_aa: CAWQLTGALREQFF; cdr3_nt: TGTGCCTGGCAACTCACCGGGGCTTTAAGAGAGCAGTTCTTC
d_call: .; v_call: TRBV5-4; clone_size: .; j_call: TRBJ2-7; cdr3_aa: CASSLGLNYEQYF; cdr3_nt: TGTGCCAGCAGCTTGGGACTGAACTACGAGCAGTACTTC
d_call: .; v_call: TRBV15; clone_size: .; j_call: TRBJ1-3; cdr3_aa: CATSRDRRGNTIYF; cdr3_nt: TGTGCCACCAGCAGAGATCGTCGGGGAAACACCATATATTTT
d_call: .; v_call: TRBV28; clone_size: .; j_call: TRBJ1-2; cdr3_aa: CATRGLDGYTF; cdr3_nt: TGTGCCACAAGGGGATTGGATGGCTACACCTTC
d_call: TRBD1; v_call: TRBV9; clone_size: .; j_call: TRBJ2-7; cdr3_aa: CASSVAGGLNEQYF; cdr3_nt: TGTGCCAGCAGCGTAGCAGGGGGCTTGAACGAGCAGTACTTC
d_call: TRBD1; v_call: TRBV16; clone_size: once; j_call: TRBJ2-7; cdr3_aa: CASSRTRDRLYEQYF; cdr3_nt: TGTGCCAGCAGCCGAACCCGGGACAGGCTCTACGAGCAGTACTTC
d_call: .; v_call: TRBV7-3; clone_size: few; j_call: TRBJ2-7; cdr3_aa: CASSLNRAEQYF; cdr3_nt: TGTGCCAGCAGCTTAAATAGGGCCGAGCAGTACTTC
d_call: .; v_call: TRBV9; clone_size: .; j_call: TRBJ2-1; cdr3_aa: CASSVGVPSYNEQFF; cdr3_nt: TGTGCCAGCAGCGTAGGAGTACCCTCCTACAATGAGCAGTTCTTC
d_call: .; v_call: TRBV18; clone_size: .; j_call: TRBJ2-6; cdr3_aa: CASSPRATDRSGANVLTF; cdr3_nt: TGTGCCAGCTCACCAAGGGCAACGGATCGCTCTGGGGCCAACGTCCTGACTTTC
d_call: TRBD1; v_call: TRBV24-1; clone_size: few; j_call: TRBJ2-7; cdr3_aa: CATSSGQDPYEQYF; cdr3_nt: TGTGCCACCAGCTCGGGACAGGACCCCTACGAGCAGTACTTC
d_call: .; v_call: TRBV5-8; clone_size: .; j_call: TRBJ1-6; cdr3_aa: CASSRYGTSSPLHF; cdr3_nt: TGTGCCAGCAGCCGTTACGGGACATCCTCACCCCTCCACTTT
d_call: .; v_call: TRBV19; clone_size: .; j_call: TRBJ1-5; cdr3_aa: CASSIDKIQPQHF; cdr3_nt: TGTGCCAGTAGTATCGATAAGATTCAGCCCCAGCATTTT
d_call: .; v_call: TRBV5-1; clone_size: .; j_call: TRBJ1-5; cdr3_aa: CASSLNGQNNQPQHF; cdr3_nt: TGCGCCAGCAGCTTGAATGGACAGAACAATCAGCCCCAGCATTTT
d_call: .; v_call: TRBV12-3/TRBV12-4; clone_size: .; j_call: TRBJ1-5; cdr3_aa: CASSQQGNQPQHF; cdr3_nt: TGTGCCAGCAGCCAGCAGGGAAATCAGCCCCAGCATTTT
d_call: .; v_call: TRBV19; clone_size: .; j_call: TRBJ2-1; cdr3_aa: CASSWGQGSFGRFF; cdr3_nt: .
d_call: .; v_call: TRBV18; clone_size: .; j_call: TRBJ1-1; cdr3_aa: CASSPLGAEGEAFF; cdr3_nt: TGTGCCAGCTCACCCCTTGGAGCTGAGGGTGAAGCTTTCTTT
d_call: TRBD1; v_call: TRBV9; clone_size: once; j_call: TRBJ1-4; cdr3_aa: CASNRQGAATNEKLFF; cdr3_nt: TGTGCCAGCAATAGACAGGGGGCGGCAACTAATGAAAAACTGTTTTTT
d_call: .; v_call: TRBV11-1; clone_size: .; j_call: TRBJ2-3; cdr3_aa: CASSLVTDTQYF; cdr3_nt: TGTGCCAGCAGCCTCGTCACAGATACGCAGTATTTT
d_call: TRBD1; v_call: TRBV29-1; clone_size: .; j_call: TRBJ1-2; cdr3_aa: CSVKTGGGFLYGYTF; cdr3_nt: TGCAGCGTGAAGACAGGGGGCGGATTCCTTTATGGCTACACCTTC
d_call: TRBD1; v_call: TRBV24-1; clone_size: .; j_call: TRBJ2-7; cdr3_aa: CATGDSASIYEQYF; cdr3_nt: TGTGCCACCGGGGACAGCGCCTCAATCTACGAGCAGTACTTC
d_call: TRBD2; v_call: TRBV27; clone_size: .; j_call: TRBJ2-7; cdr3_aa: CASSLMGGYSEQYF; cdr3_nt: TGTGCCAGCAGTTTAATGGGGGGGTATTCCGAGCAGTACTTC
d_call: TRBD2; v_call: TRBV7-9; clone_size: once; j_call: TRBJ2-2; cdr3_aa: CASSSPGLAGANTGELFF; cdr3_nt: TGTGCCAGCAGTTCCCCGGGACTAGCGGGGGCCAACACCGGGGAGCTGTTTTTT
d_call: .; v_call: TRBV11-2; clone_size: .; j_call: TRBJ2-7; cdr3_aa: CASSLVGSSGGYEQYF; cdr3_nt: TGTGCCAGCAGCTTAGTAGGATCGAGCGGAGGCTACGAGCAGTACTTC
d_call: .; v_call: TRBV9; clone_size: .; j_call: TRBJ2-2; cdr3_aa: CASSVDSRRDTGELFF; cdr3_nt: TGTGCCAGCAGCGTAGATTCCCGGAGGGACACCGGGGAGCTGTTTTTT
d_call: TRBD1; v_call: TRBV28; clone_size: once; j_call: TRBJ1-1; cdr3_aa: CASRKGGAGAEAFF; cdr3_nt: TGTGCCAGCAGGAAAGGGGGCGCGGGTGCTGAAGCTTTCTTT
d_call: .; v_call: TRBV28; clone_size: once; j_call: TRBJ1-5; cdr3_aa: CASDLGFNQPQHF; cdr3_nt: TGTGCCAGCGATCTAGGATTTAATCAGCCCCAGCATTTT
d_call: TRBD2; v_call: TRBV16; clone_size: .; j_call: TRBJ2-7; cdr3_aa: CASKREGTGEQYF; cdr3_nt: TGTGCCAGCAAACGGGAGGGTACAGGCGAGCAGTACTTC
d_call: TRBD2; v_call: TRBV5-1; clone_size: .; j_call: TRBJ2-3; cdr3_aa: CASSSTSGSLREDTQYF; cdr3_nt: TGCGCCAGCAGCTCGACTAGCGGGAGTCTCCGGGAGGATACGCAGTATTTT
d_call: .; v_call: TRBV11-2; clone_size: .; j_call: TRBJ2-7; cdr3_aa: CASSLPGASYEQYF; cdr3_nt: TGTGCCAGCAGCTTACCAGGGGCCTCCTACGAGCAGTACTTC
d_call: .; v_call: TRBV7-3; clone_size: .; j_call: TRBJ1-2; cdr3_aa: CASSLGVDYGYTF; cdr3_nt: TGTGCCAGCAGCCTAGGGGTAGACTATGGCTACACCTTC
d_call: .; v_call: TRBV7-6; clone_size: .; j_call: TRBJ1-1; cdr3_aa: CASSLEENTEAFF; cdr3_nt: TGTGCCAGCAGCTTAGAGGAGAACACTGAAGCTTTCTTT
d_call: .; v_call: TRBV3-1/TRBV3-2; clone_size: .; j_call: TRBJ2-1; cdr3_aa: CASSQVPGTYGSGEQFF; cdr3_nt: TGTGCCAGCAGCCAAGTTCCCGGGACTTATGGATCCGGTGAGCAGTTCTTC
d_call: .; v_call: TRBV11-3; clone_size: once; j_call: TRBJ2-2; cdr3_aa: CASAPGSGTGELFF; cdr3_nt: TGTGCCAGCGCTCCTGGGAGTGGCACCGGGGAGCTGTTTTTT
d_call: .; v_call: TRBV30; clone_size: .; j_call: TRBJ1-2; cdr3_aa: CAWSPRLPNYGYTF; cdr3_nt: TGTGCCTGGAGCCCCCGACTCCCAAACTATGGCTACACCTTC
d_call: .; v_call: TRBV5-1; clone_size: .; j_call: TRBJ1-1; cdr3_aa: CASSLGEGSTEAFF; cdr3_nt: TGCGCCAGCAGCTTAGGGGAGGGAAGCACTGAAGCTTTCTTT
d_call: .; v_call: TRBV19; clone_size: .; j_call: TRBJ1-6; cdr3_aa: CASNHRGGTSPLHF; cdr3_nt: TGTGCCAGTAACCATAGGGGAGGAACTTCACCCCTCCACTTT
d_call: .; v_call: TRBV10-2; clone_size: few; j_call: TRBJ1-2; cdr3_aa: CASRKTDDYGYTF; cdr3_nt: TGCGCCAGCAGGAAGACAGATGACTATGGCTACACCTTC
d_call: .; v_call: TRBV7-9; clone_size: .; j_call: TRBJ1-2; cdr3_aa: CASSGSGTHYGYTF; cdr3_nt: TGTGCCAGCAGTGGGTCCGGGACACACTATGGCTACACCTTC
d_call: TRBD1; v_call: TRBV6-4; clone_size: .; j_call: TRBJ1-4; cdr3_aa: CASSPTGVPNEKLFF; cdr3_nt: TGTGCCAGCAGTCCTACAGGGGTTCCTAATGAAAAACTGTTTTTT